This record covers a single T cell receptor beta chain. CDR1 and CDR2 from the germline V gene are MNHEY and SVGAGI. J gave up 3 bases and V 3 bases, and 8 bases lay outside the gene matches. This CDR3 spans 16 amino acids. One entry per CDR3 protein, called by TCRdb with MiXCR from the PCR reads. The sample includes 7,500 to 9,500 distinct CDR3 sequences, about 12% of them seen just once. This sample was included in a study of CXCR3 chemokines and chemotherapy response in bladder cancer. This TCR was recovered from a human donor with bladder cancer that responded to neoadjuvant chemotherapy. V gene TRBV6-5 combines with J gene TRBJ1-2, with 9 bases lining up with TRBD1. This sample was taken from a patient whose treatment included neoadjuvant chemotherapy. CDR3 region: CASSYWPDRGDYGYTF. The CDR3 DNA reads TGTGCCAGCAGTTATTGGCCGGACAGGGGAGACTATGGCTACACCTTC.